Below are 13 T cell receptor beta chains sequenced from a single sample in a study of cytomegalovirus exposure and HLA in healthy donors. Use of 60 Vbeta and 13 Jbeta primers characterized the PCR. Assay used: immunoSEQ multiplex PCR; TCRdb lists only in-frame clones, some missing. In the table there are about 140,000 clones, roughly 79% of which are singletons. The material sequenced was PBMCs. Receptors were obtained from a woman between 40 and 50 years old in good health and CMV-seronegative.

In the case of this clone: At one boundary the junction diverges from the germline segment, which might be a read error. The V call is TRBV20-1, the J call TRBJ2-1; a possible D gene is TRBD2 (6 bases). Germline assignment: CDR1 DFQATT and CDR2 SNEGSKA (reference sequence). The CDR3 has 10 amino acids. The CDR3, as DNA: TGTGGAGGGAGCAGCTATGAGCAGTTCTTC. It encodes CGGSSYEQFF.

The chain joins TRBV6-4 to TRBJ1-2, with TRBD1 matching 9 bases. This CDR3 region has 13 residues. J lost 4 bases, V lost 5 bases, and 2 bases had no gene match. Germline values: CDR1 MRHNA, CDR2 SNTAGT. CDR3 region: CASSQTGGYGYTF. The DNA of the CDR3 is TGTGCCAGCAGTCAGACAGGGGGCTATGGCTACACCTTC.

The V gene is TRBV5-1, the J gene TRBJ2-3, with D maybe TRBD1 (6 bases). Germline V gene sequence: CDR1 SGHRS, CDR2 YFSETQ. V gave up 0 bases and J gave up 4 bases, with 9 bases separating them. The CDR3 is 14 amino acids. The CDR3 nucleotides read TGCGCCAGCAGCTTGGGAGGGGGAGCAGATACGCAGTATTTT. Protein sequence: CASSLGGGADTQYF.

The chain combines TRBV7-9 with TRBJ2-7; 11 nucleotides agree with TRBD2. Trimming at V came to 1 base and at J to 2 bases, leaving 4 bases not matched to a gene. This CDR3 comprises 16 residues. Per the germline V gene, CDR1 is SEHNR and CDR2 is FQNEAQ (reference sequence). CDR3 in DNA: TGTGCCAGCAGCTTAGGGGGGACTAGCGGCACCTACGAGCAGTACTTC. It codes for CASSLGGTSGTYEQYF.

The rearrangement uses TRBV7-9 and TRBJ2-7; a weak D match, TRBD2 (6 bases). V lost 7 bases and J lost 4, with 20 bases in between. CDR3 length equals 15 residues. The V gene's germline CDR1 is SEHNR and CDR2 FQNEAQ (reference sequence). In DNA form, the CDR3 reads TGTGCCAGCACCGGGACTGCCTACCAAAGTTACGAGCAGTACTTC. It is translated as CASTGTAYQSYEQYF.

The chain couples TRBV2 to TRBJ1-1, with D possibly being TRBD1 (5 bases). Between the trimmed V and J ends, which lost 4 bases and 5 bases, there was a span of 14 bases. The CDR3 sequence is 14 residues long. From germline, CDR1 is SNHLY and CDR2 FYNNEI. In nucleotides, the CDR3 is TGTGCCAGCAGTGCATCAGGGCTGAGGACTGAAGCTTTCTTT. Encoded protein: CASSASGLRTEAFF.

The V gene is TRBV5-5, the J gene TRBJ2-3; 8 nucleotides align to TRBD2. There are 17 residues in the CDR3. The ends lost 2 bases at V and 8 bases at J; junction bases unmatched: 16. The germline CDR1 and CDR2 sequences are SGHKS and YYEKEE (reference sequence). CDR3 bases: TGTGCCAGCAGCTTTACCGGGACTAGGAATTTGGATGTTACGCAGTATTTT. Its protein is CASSFTGTRNLDVTQYF.

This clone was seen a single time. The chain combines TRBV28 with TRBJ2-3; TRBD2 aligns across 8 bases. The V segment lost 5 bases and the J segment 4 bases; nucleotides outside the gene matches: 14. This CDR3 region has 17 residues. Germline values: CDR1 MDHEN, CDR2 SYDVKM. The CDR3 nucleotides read TGTGCCAGCAGTAGCCGTCCCCGACTAGCGACCTCAGATACGCAGTATTTT. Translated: CASSSRPRLATSDTQYF.

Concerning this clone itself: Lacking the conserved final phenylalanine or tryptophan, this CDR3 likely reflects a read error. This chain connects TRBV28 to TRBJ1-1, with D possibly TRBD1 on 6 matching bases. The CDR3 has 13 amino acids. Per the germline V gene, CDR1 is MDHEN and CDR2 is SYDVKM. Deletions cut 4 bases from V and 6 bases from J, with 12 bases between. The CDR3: CASSSRGGPEAFL. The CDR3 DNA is TGTGCCAGCAGTTCCCGGGGGGGCCCTGAAGCTTTCCTT.

The CDR3 here is CASSFGTGGTEAFF. DNA for the CDR3: TGTGCCAGCAGCTTTGGGACAGGGGGGACTGAAGCTTTCTTT. The chain couples TRBV5-8 to TRBJ1-1; TRBD1 matches at 11 bases. The CDR3 spans 14 residues. V lost 2 bases and J lost 5; bases outside the gene matches: 2. CDR1 is SGHTS, CDR2 YDEGEE, per germline. Full variable domain (remainder filled in from reference TRBV5-8 and TRBJ1-1): EAGVTQSPTHLIKTRGQQATLRCSPISGHTSVYWYQQALGLGLQFLLWYDEGEERNRGNFPPRFSGRQFPNYSSELNVNALELEDSALYLCASSFGTGGTEAFFGQGTRLTVV.

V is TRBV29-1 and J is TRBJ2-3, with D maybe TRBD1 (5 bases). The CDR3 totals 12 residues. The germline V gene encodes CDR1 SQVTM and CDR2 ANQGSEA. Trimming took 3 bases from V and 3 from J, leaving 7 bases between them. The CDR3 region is CSVDRDTDTQYF. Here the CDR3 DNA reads TGCAGCGTTGACAGGGATACAGATACGCAGTATTTT.

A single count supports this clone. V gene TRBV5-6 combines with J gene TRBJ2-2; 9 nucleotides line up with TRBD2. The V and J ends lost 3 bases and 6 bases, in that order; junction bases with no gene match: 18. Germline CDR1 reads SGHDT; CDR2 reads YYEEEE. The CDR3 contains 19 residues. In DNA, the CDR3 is TGTGCCAGCAGCTCCCCCTTTAGCGGGAGTGTATTTGGGGCCGGGGAGCTGTTTTTT. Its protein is CASSSPFSGSVFGAGELFF. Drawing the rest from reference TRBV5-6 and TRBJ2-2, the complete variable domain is DAGVTQSPTHLIKTRGQQVTLRCSPKSGHDTVSWYQQALGQGPQFIFQYYEEEERQRGNFPDRFSGHQFPNYSSELNVNALLLGDSALYLCASSSPFSGSVFGAGELFFGEGSRLTVL.

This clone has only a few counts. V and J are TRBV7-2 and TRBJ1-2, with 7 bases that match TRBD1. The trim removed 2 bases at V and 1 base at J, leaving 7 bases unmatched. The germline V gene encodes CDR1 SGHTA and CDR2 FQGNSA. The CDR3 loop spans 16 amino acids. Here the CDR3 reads CASSLNQGGVNYGYTF. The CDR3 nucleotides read TGTGCCAGCAGCTTAAACCAGGGGGGAGTTAACTATGGCTACACCTTC.